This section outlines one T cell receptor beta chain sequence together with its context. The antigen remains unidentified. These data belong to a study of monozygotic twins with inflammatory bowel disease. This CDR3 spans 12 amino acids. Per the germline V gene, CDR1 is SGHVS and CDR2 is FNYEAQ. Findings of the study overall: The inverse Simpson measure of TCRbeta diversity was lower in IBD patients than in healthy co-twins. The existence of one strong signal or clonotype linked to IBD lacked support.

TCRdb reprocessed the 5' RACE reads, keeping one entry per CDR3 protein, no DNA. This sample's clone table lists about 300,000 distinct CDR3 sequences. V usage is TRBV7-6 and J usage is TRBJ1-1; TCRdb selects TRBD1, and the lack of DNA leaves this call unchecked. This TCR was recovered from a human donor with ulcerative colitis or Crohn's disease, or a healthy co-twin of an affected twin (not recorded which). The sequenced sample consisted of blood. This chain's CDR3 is CASSLGQREAYF.